The 2 T cell receptor beta chains presented below share a single source sample, sequenced in a study of metastatic and nonmetastatic thyroid tumors. TCRdb reprocessed the PCR reads via MiXCR. The table lists over 35,000 clones, roughly 14% of them singletons. Not a single patient had been given any form of treatment at any point before undergoing thyroid surgery. Sequencing was performed on blood. These receptors were collected from a female donor with papillary thyroid cancer or a benign thyroid nodule (not recorded which). Some clones in this sample may be carry-over from other donors' samples.

This clone was detected many times. The genes are TRBV27 and TRBJ2-7; 7 nucleotides match TRBD1. Looked up from germline, CDR1 is MNHEY and CDR2 is SMNVEV (reference sequence). V gave up 8 bases and J gave up 5 bases; unmatched junction bases: 9. The CDR3 covers 13 residues. CDR3 in amino acids: CASGTEFKHEQYF. DNA for the CDR3: TGTGCCAGCGGGACAGAGTTTAAACACGAGCAGTACTTC.

The table lists this clone with many counts. This chain links TRBV28 with TRBJ1-5; D is possibly TRBD1 (6 bases). This CDR3 comprises 12 residues. V gave up 8 bases and J gave up 6 bases, with 11 bases separating them. Germline V CDR1 and CDR2: MDHEN, SYDVKM. The CDR3 spells CASDGTLQPQHF. DNA for the CDR3: TGTGCCAGCGACGGGACACTTCAGCCCCAGCATTTT.